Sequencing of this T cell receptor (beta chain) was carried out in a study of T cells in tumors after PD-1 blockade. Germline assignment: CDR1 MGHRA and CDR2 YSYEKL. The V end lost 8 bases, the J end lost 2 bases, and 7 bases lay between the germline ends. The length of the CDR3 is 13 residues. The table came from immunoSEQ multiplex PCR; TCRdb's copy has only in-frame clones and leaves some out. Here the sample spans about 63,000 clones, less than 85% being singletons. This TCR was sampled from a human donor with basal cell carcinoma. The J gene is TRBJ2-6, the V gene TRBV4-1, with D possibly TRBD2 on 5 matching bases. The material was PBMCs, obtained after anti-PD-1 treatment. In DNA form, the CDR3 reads TGCGCCAGCGCGGGCGCTGGGGCCAACGTCCTGACTTTC. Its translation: CASAGAGANVLTF.